This T cell receptor beta chain was identified during a study of blood T cell repertoires in COVID-19. The overall study: T cells, B-cell-depleted T cells, or PBMCs supplied cDNA or gDNA.

With 5 bases clipped from V and 4 bases from J, the junction kept 6 bases outside the gene matches. The CDR3 loop spans 16 amino acids. Germline V lookup: CDR1 MDHEN, CDR2 SYDVKM. The assay was immunoSEQ multiplex PCR, and TCRdb's table has in-frame clones only and misses some. The profile shows roughly 150,000 clones, around 85% of them singletons. The sequence was collected from a woman older than 75 with COVID-19, enrolled during active disease. This chain uses TRBV28 with TRBJ2-2; 11 bases map to TRBD2. The specimen sequenced was peripheral blood. As DNA, the CDR3 is TGTGCCAGCAGTCGTGGTGGGACTAGCGGCACCGGGGAGCTGTTTTTT. This gives the protein CASSRGGTSGTGELFF.